Below, 22 T cell receptor beta chains from the same sample are listed, as sequenced in a study of CD4 T cells in relation to SARS-CoV-2 and coronaviruses. Which antigens these TCRs recognize remains unknown. TCRdb's copy holds only in-frame clones and misses some; the assay was immunoSEQ multiplex PCR. The sample contains 20,000 to 25,000 clones, around 80% of which appear only once. Unexposed donor CD4+ T cells date from about 2011-2019, before the COVID-19 pandemic. Isolation of CD4+ T cells took place after about 10 days in culture. Material: CD4+ T cells from PBMCs, cultured in vitro. These receptors all come from a human donor in good health.

The J gene is TRBJ2-3, the V gene TRBV7-3; a weak D match, TRBD1 (6 bases). The germline V and J ends were trimmed by 2 bases and 2 bases, with 14 bases remaining between them. The CDR3 runs 16 residues. In germline, CDR1 is SGHTA, CDR2 FQGTGA. The CDR3 loop is CASSLGGLQATDTQYF. CDR3 in DNA: TGTGCCAGCAGCTTAGGGGGCCTACAAGCCACAGATACGCAGTATTTT. Looking up the rest from reference TRBV7-3 and TRBJ2-3 gives the full variable domain: GAGVSQTPSNKVTEKGKYVELRCDPISGHTALYWYRQSLGQGPEFLIYFQGTGAADDSGLPNDRFFAVRPEGSVSTLKIQRTERGDSAVYLCASSLGGLQATDTQYFGPGTRLTVL.

This clone was seen just once. V and J are TRBV7-2 and TRBJ1-3; D call uncertain. V was shortened by 0 bases and J by 4 bases, with 16 bases between the two germline ends. The V gene's germline CDR1 is SGHTA and CDR2 FQGNSA. The CDR3 covers 17 residues. The chain's CDR3 is CASSLAPWQAPGNTIYF. CDR3 nucleotides: TGTGCCAGCAGCTTAGCGCCGTGGCAGGCTCCAGGAAACACCATATATTTT.

This clone occurred a few times. The chain combines TRBV12-3 or TRBV12-4 with TRBJ1-1; D might be TRBD1 (5 bases). The CDR3 is 13 residues long. V lost 5 bases and J 11 bases, leaving 18 bases between the germline ends. The DNA for the CDR3 is TGTGCCAGCAGTAAATCAGAGGGGTGGGTGGCTTTCTTT. It codes for CASSKSEGWVAFF.

This chain links TRBV2 with TRBJ2-7, with 10 bases lining up with TRBD1. CDR3 size: 15 residues. V shed 3 bases and J 2 bases; nucleotides not matched to a gene: 4. Germline V gives CDR1 SNHLY, CDR2 FYNNEI. CDR3 DNA sequence: TGTGCCAGCAGTGACTCCGGGACAGGGGCCTACGAGCAGTACTTC. Residues: CASSDSGTGAYEQYF.

V and J are TRBV4-1 and TRBJ1-4, with D tentatively TRBD1 (6 bases). The V end was cut by 0 bases, the J end by 6 bases, with 17 bases between. Germline V gene lookup returns CDR1 MGHRA and CDR2 YSYEKL. This CDR3 has 17 amino acids. Here the CDR3 reads CASSQERFAPGDEKLFF. CDR3 in DNA: TGCGCCAGCAGCCAAGAAAGGTTCGCCCCAGGGGATGAAAAACTGTTTTTT.

V usage is TRBV7-2 and J usage is TRBJ1-5; D remains ambiguous. Germline V lookup: CDR1 SGHTA, CDR2 FQGNSA. The CDR3 has 14 residues. V dropped 2 bases and J dropped 0 bases, with 5 bases sitting between them. The CDR3 DNA reads TGTGCCAGCAGCTTACAGGTTAGCAATCAGCCCCAGCATTTT. Amino acids: CASSLQVSNQPQHF.

CDR3 amino acids: CASSRFTEAFF. In nucleotides, the CDR3 is TGTGCCAGCAGTCGGTTCACTGAAGCTTTCTTT. This rearrangement joins TRBV28 to TRBJ1-1; D ambiguous. Germline CDR1 MDHEN, CDR2 SYDVKM. The CDR3 sequence is 11 residues long. V lost 5 bases, J lost 4 bases, and 5 bases lay in between.

This clone was seen a few times. The V and J genes are TRBV4-2 and TRBJ1-1; D gene uncertain. From germline, CDR1 is LGHNA and CDR2 YNFKEQ. V dropped 5 bases and J dropped 4 bases, with 17 bases sitting between them. The length of the CDR3 is 15 residues. CDR3 residues: CASSKNGLTATEAFF. The CDR3 region has the DNA TGTGCCAGCAGCAAAAATGGGCTCACGGCCACTGAAGCTTTCTTT.

The chain uses TRBV9 and TRBJ2-5, with 8 positions matching TRBD2. The germline gives CDR1 SGDLS, CDR2 YYNGEE. This CDR3 comprises 14 residues. With 3 bases clipped from V and 4 bases from J, the junction kept 5 bases outside the gene matches. In DNA, the CDR3 is TGTGCCAGCAGCGAGGCGGCGGGAGGAGAGACCCAGTACTTC. Translation gives CASSEAAGGETQYF.

V is TRBV5-4 and J is TRBJ1-2, with 10 bases that match TRBD1. The CDR3 sequence is 14 residues long. Germline CDR1 and CDR2: SGHNT and YYREEE (reference sequence). V shed 3 bases, J shed 5 bases, and the junction held 4 bases outside the gene matches. The CDR3 coding sequence is TGTGCCAGCAGCTCCGACAGGGGGCAATATGGCTACACCTTC. Protein sequence: CASSSDRGQYGYTF.

The CDR3: CASSLSVGHGSSTDTQYF. In DNA, the CDR3 is TGTGCCAGCAGCTTGTCAGTGGGTCATGGCTCTAGCACAGATACGCAGTATTTT. The V and J genes are TRBV5-4 and TRBJ2-3; no clear D. Deletions cut 1 base from V and 0 bases from J, with 18 bases between. CDR1 is SGHNT, CDR2 YYREEE, per germline (reference sequence). This CDR3 region has 18 residues.

This rearrangement joins TRBV2 to TRBJ2-1, with D possibly TRBD2 on 5 matching bases. This CDR3 has 14 residues. V gave up 8 bases and J gave up 0 bases, with 11 bases separating them. Germline V CDR1 and CDR2: SNHLY, FYNNEI. The DNA for the CDR3 is TGTGCCAGCCTAGGAACTAGCTCCTACAATGAGCAGTTCTTC. The encoded protein is CASLGTSSYNEQFF.

This rearrangement joins TRBV9 to TRBJ2-2, with TRBD2 matching 11 bases. The V gene end was trimmed by 3 bases and the J gene end by 7 bases; junction bases not matched to a gene: 14. The V gene's germline CDR1 is SGDLS and CDR2 YYNGEE. The CDR3 spans 18 residues. As DNA, the CDR3 is TGTGCCAGCAGCGCCGAGGTACTAGCGGGAGTGGGTGGCGGGGAGCTGTTTTTT. Its protein product is CASSAEVLAGVGGGELFF.

This clone is a singleton in its sample. This rearrangement joins TRBV7-9 to TRBJ2-3, with 16 bases identical to TRBD2. Trimming took 4 bases from V and 5 from J; bases not matched to a gene: 12. The CDR3 is made up of 19 amino acids. Looked up from germline, CDR1 is SEHNR and CDR2 is FQNEAQ (reference sequence). The chain's CDR3 is CASSSKKGTSGRAQDTQYF. CDR3 sequence (DNA): TGTGCCAGCAGCTCGAAGAAAGGGACTAGCGGGAGGGCCCAAGATACGCAGTATTTT. The whole variable domain, remainder taken from reference TRBV7-9 and TRBJ2-3, is DTGVSQNPRHKITKRGQNVTFRCDPISEHNRLYWYRQTLGQGPEFLTYFQNEAQLEKSRLLSDRFSAERPKGSFSTLEIQRTEQGDSAMYLCASSSKKGTSGRAQDTQYFGPGTRLTVL.

The DNA of the CDR3 is TGTGCCAGCAGCCCCATGTCGTACAGTGGCTACACCTTC. It translates to CASSPMSYSGYTF. This chain connects TRBV5-8 to TRBJ1-2; unclear D gene. The CDR3 length is 13 residues. CDR1 SGHTS and CDR2 YDEGEE come from the germline V gene. Trimming cost V 4 bases and J 7 bases, with 14 bases left between them.

The genes are TRBV7-9 and TRBJ1-6, with TRBD1 identical over 11 bases. J was trimmed by 14 bases and V by 3 bases; bases with no gene match: 12. The CDR3 is 16 amino acids. Germline V gives CDR1 SEHNR, CDR2 FQNEAQ (reference sequence). The CDR3 protein is CASSLPRDRGFSTLHF. Written as DNA, the CDR3 is TGTGCCAGCAGCTTGCCGCGGGACAGGGGGTTTTCGACCCTCCACTTT.

The chain joins TRBV7-2 to TRBJ1-6, with D possibly being TRBD1 (5 bases). CDR1 and CDR2 (germline): SGHTA, FQGNSA. The germline V and J ends were trimmed by 1 base and 6 bases, with 10 bases remaining between them. The CDR3 length is 15 residues. CDR3 sequence reads: CASSLDPGSNSPLHF. In DNA, the CDR3 is TGTGCCAGCAGCTTAGATCCAGGGTCTAATTCACCCCTCCACTTT. The full variable domain, rest sourced from reference TRBV7-2 and TRBJ1-6, is GAGVSQSPSNKVTEKGKDVELRCDPISGHTALYWYRQSLGQGLEFLIYFQGNSAPDKSGLPSDRFSAERTGGSVSTLTIQRTQQEDSAVYLCASSLDPGSNSPLHFGNGTRLTVT.

Only one count was recorded for this clone. The J gene is TRBJ2-6, the V gene TRBV19; D uncertain. This CDR3 is 14 amino acids long. In germline, CDR1 is LNHDA, CDR2 SQIVND (reference sequence). V was pared by 5 bases and J by 0 bases, with 5 bases between. For the CDR3, the DNA is TGTGCCAGTAGTCAGTACTCTGGGGCCAACGTCCTGACTTTC. This sequence encodes CASSQYSGANVLTF. Full variable domain (remainder filled in from reference TRBV19 and TRBJ2-6): DGGITQSPKYLFRKEGQNVTLSCEQNLNHDAMYWYRQDPGQGLRLIYYSQIVNDFQKGDIAEGYSVSREKKESFPLTVTSAQKNPTAFYLCASSQYSGANVLTFGAGSRLTVL.

The V gene is TRBV3-1 (or the pseudogene TRBV3-2), the J gene TRBJ2-2, with 12 nucleotides matching TRBD2. The CDR3 spans 15 residues. The germline gives CDR1 LGHDT, CDR2 YNNKEL (reference sequence). Unmatched junction bases numbered 3, after V lost 4 bases and J lost 6 bases. The CDR3 DNA sequence: TGTGCCAGCAGCCTACGACTAGCGGGGGCCGGGGAGCTGTTTTTT. It codes for CASSLRLAGAGELFF.

The chain carries TRBV25-1 and TRBJ2-1, with 9 nucleotides matching TRBD2. The germline CDR1 and CDR2 sequences are MGHDK and SYGVNS. This CDR3 is built from 14 residues. V dropped 4 bases and J dropped 9; count of bases not matched to a gene: 7. CDR3: CASSVGGRAVEQFF. As DNA, the CDR3 is TGTGCCAGCAGTGTTGGCGGGAGGGCCGTTGAGCAGTTCTTC.

The chain is built from TRBV6-6 and TRBJ1-1; perhaps TRBD1 as D (5 bases). V shed 4 bases and J shed 4 bases, with 13 bases lying between them. Germline V gene lookup returns CDR1 MNHNY and CDR2 SVGAGI (reference sequence). The CDR3 has 14 amino acids. The CDR3 bases are TGTGCCAGCAGTTCGTCAGACAGCGGCACTGAAGCTTTCTTT. It yields the protein CASSSSDSGTEAFF.

The genes are TRBV5-8 and TRBJ2-3, with TRBD2 identical over 8 bases. V was clipped by 2 bases and J by 3 bases; unmatched bases: 5. CDR1 is SGHTS, CDR2 YDEGEE, per germline. CDR3 size: 15 residues. For the CDR3, the DNA is TGTGCCAGCAGCTTAACAGCGGGAGAAACAGATACGCAGTATTTT. Translated: CASSLTAGETDTQYF. Based on the CDR3 plus reference TRBV5-8 and TRBJ2-3, the full variable domain is EAGVTQSPTHLIKTRGQQATLRCSPISGHTSVYWYQQALGLGLQFLLWYDEGEERNRGNFPPRFSGRQFPNYSSELNVNALELEDSALYLCASSLTAGETDTQYFGPGTRLTVL.